These 23 T cell receptor beta chains were sequenced from one sample in a study of blood T cell repertoires in COVID-19. TCRdb keeps only in-frame clones here, not all; method: immunoSEQ multiplex PCR. The data contain a few hundred thousand clones, approximately 88% of them singletons. The sample taken for sequencing was PBMCs or T cells enriched from blood (not recorded which). The origin of the receptors is a woman between 40 and 55 years old who had recovered from COVID-19.

The V and J genes are TRBV7-2 and TRBJ2-5; 9 bases align to TRBD2. V shed 5 bases, J shed 4 bases, and the junction held 5 bases outside the gene matches. CDR1 and CDR2 (germline): SGHTA, FQGNSA. CDR3 length: 14 amino acids. The CDR3 coding sequence is TGTGCCAGCAGCCGGACTAGCGTCGGAGAGACCCAGTACTTC. It codes for CASSRTSVGETQYF.

The V gene is TRBV19, the J gene TRBJ1-4, with D perhaps TRBD1 (6 bases). V dropped 10 bases and J dropped 3 bases, with 15 bases sitting between them. Germline V CDR1 and CDR2: LNHDA, SQIVND (reference sequence). CDR3 size: 14 residues. CDR3 sequence reads: CATSPDRPNEKLFF. DNA of the CDR3: TGTGCCACCTCACCAGACAGGCCTAATGAAAAACTGTTTTTT.

V is TRBV19 and J is TRBJ1-1; no clear D. Between the trimmed V and J ends, which lost 9 bases and 7 bases, there was a span of 24 bases. Germline CDR1 LNHDA, CDR2 SQIVND (reference sequence). CDR3 length equals 15 residues. The CDR3 sequence: CASINGMPRPSEAFF. The CDR3 DNA reads as TGTGCCAGCATAAACGGGATGCCTCGGCCCAGTGAAGCTTTCTTT.

This sequence joins TRBV23-1 and TRBJ2-1, with D possibly matching TRBD1 (5 bases). TRBV23-1 is known as an ORF, though its function is uncertain. The V end was cut by 11 bases, the J end by 1 base, with 15 bases between. The CDR3 has 14 amino acids. This CDR3 reads CASPSPGSYNEQFF. The DNA for the CDR3 is TGCGCCTCGCCCTCCCCAGGGTCCTACAATGAGCAGTTCTTC.

V gene TRBV20-1 combines with J gene TRBJ2-1; tentative D call: TRBD2 (5 bases). The CDR3 loop spans 11 amino acids. Trimming left V 6 bases short and J 6 bases short, with 9 bases between. Germline assignment: CDR1 DFQATT and CDR2 SNEGSKA (reference sequence). The CDR3 is CSATTSNEQFF. Here the CDR3 DNA reads TGCAGTGCGACCACTAGCAATGAGCAGTTCTTC.

This chain joins TRBV2 and TRBJ2-6; 7 positions match TRBD1. V was pared by 4 bases and J by 2 bases, with 2 bases of the junction left unmatched. Germline CDR1 reads SNHLY; CDR2 reads FYNNEI. The CDR3 length is 15 residues. The CDR3 bases are TGTGCCAGCAGTGCCGACAGGGCTGGGGCCAACGTCCTGACTTTC. Its protein is CASSADRAGANVLTF.

The rearrangement joins TRBV28 to TRBJ1-5; no firm D call. CDR3 length: 13 amino acids. The V and J ends lost 5 bases and 5 bases respectively, with 10 bases between them. Germline V lookup: CDR1 MDHEN, CDR2 SYDVKM. CDR3 in DNA: TGTGCCAGCAGTACACTAGGTTATCAGCCCCAGCATTTT. Encoded protein: CASSTLGYQPQHF.

The V call is TRBV28, the J call TRBJ2-7; 13 bases align to TRBD2. The germline CDR1 and CDR2 sequences are MDHEN and SYDVKM. This CDR3 spans 19 amino acids. After removal of 6 bases from V and 3 bases from J, the junction contained 17 bases not matched to a gene. The CDR3 bases are TGTGCCAGCAGATCCGGACTAGCGGGAGATATTAGCTCTCTCTACGAGCAGTACTTC. This encodes CASRSGLAGDISSLYEQYF.

The V call is TRBV4-1, the J call TRBJ1-6; D not certain. V was trimmed by 5 bases and J by 10 bases, leaving 12 bases between them. CDR1 MGHRA and CDR2 YSYEKL come from the germline V gene. The CDR3 covers 13 residues. CDR3 residues: CASSFDNGSPLHF. The CDR3 region has the DNA TGCGCCAGCAGCTTCGACAATGGATCACCCCTCCACTTT.

CDR3 amino acids: CARERGQGNEKLFF. CDR3 in DNA: TGCGCCCGCGAGCGAGGACAAGGTAATGAAAAACTGTTTTTT. The rearrangement links TRBV23-1 to TRBJ1-4; D might be TRBD1 (5 bases). TRBV23-1 is an ORF for which the function is uncertain. The CDR3 runs to 14 residues. V gave up 11 bases and J gave up 4 bases, with 17 bases separating them.

The table lists this clone with a count of one. The CDR3 region is CASSFTGGLGYTF. CDR3 sequence (DNA): TGTGCCAGCAGCTTCACAGGGGGCTTAGGCTACACCTTC. V and J are TRBV7-3 and TRBJ1-2; the match to TRBD1 covers 9 bases. This CDR3 region has 13 residues. Germline lookup yields CDR1 SGHTA and CDR2 FQGTGA. V dropped 3 bases and J dropped 8; count of bases not matched to a gene: 4.

This clone was detected once. J is TRBJ2-6 and V is TRBV23-1; D remains unclear. TRBV23-1 is treated as an ORF (open reading frame) with a function not yet certain. Between the trimmed V and J ends, which lost 1 base and 0 bases, there was a span of 7 bases. This CDR3 is 16 amino acids long. CDR3 DNA: TGCGCCAGCAGTCAATTTCCAGGCTCTGGGGCCAACGTCCTGACTTTC. Protein product: CASSQFPGSGANVLTF.

CDR3 residues: CASSSSGTGELFF. In DNA form, the CDR3 reads TGTGCCAGCAGCTCCAGCGGGACCGGGGAGCTGTTTTTT. This sequence joins TRBV7-2 and TRBJ2-2, with D tentatively TRBD2 (6 bases). This CDR3 comprises 13 residues. The germline V gene encodes CDR1 SGHTA and CDR2 FQGNSA. Trimming pared 4 bases from V and 5 bases from J, leaving 8 bases between. Full variable domain (rest looked up from reference TRBV7-2 and TRBJ2-2): GAGVSQSPSNKVTEKGKDVELRCDPISGHTALYWYRQSLGQGLEFLIYFQGNSAPDKSGLPSDRFSAERTGGSVSTLTIQRTQQEDSAVYLCASSSSGTGELFFGEGSRLTVL.

Regarding this clone: The identical CDR3 is also encoded by other nucleotide sequences in the sample. The chain links TRBV5-6 to TRBJ1-5; D is uncertain. The CDR3 totals 13 residues. In germline, CDR1 is SGHDT, CDR2 YYEEEE. Trimming removed 0 bases from V and 5 bases from J, with 6 bases in between. The CDR3 DNA sequence: TGTGCCAGCAGCTTGGGCCAGTATCAGCCCCAGCATTTT. Translation: CASSLGQYQPQHF.

V gene TRBV3-1 (or the pseudogene TRBV3-2) combines with J gene TRBJ1-1, with D tentatively TRBD1 (5 bases). CDR3 size: 14 residues. The germline gives CDR1 LGHDT, CDR2 YNNKEL (reference sequence). V gave up 5 bases and J gave up 0 bases, with 10 bases separating them. The CDR3 DNA follows: TGTGCCAGCAGCTTCCGACAGATGAACACTGAAGCTTTCTTT. It yields the protein CASSFRQMNTEAFF.

J is TRBJ1-6 and V is TRBV6-5; tentative D call: TRBD1 (6 bases). Germline loops: CDR1 MNHEY, CDR2 SVGAGI. V dropped 7 bases and J dropped 10 bases, with 20 bases sitting between them. The CDR3 is made up of 15 amino acids. The CDR3 region has the DNA TGTGCCAGCACCTCCTCGGGGGGCGCGGGATCACCCCTCCACTTT. Protein: CASTSSGGAGSPLHF.

The rearrangement uses TRBV5-5 and TRBJ1-2, with a tentative D call TRBD1 (6 bases). Trimming left V 1 base short and J 2 bases short, with 15 bases between. The length of the CDR3 is 16 residues. Germline V gene sequence: CDR1 SGHKS, CDR2 YYEKEE (reference sequence). CDR3 coding DNA: TGTGCCAGCAGCTTGATCCCGACAGGCGCCAACTATGGCTACACCTTC. The encoded protein is CASSLIPTGANYGYTF.

The CDR3 loop reads CASSLDSGLNYEQYF. The CDR3 nucleotides read TGTGCCAGCAGCTTAGATAGCGGCCTCAACTACGAGCAGTACTTC. The V call is TRBV7-8, the J call TRBJ2-7; maybe TRBD2 (6 bases). The V gene's germline CDR1 is SGHVS and CDR2 FQNEAQ. Trimming removed 1 base at V and 3 bases at J, with 13 bases between. The CDR3 spans 15 residues.

A remark on this clone: Germline and junction disagree at one end, which may indicate a read error. This chain joins TRBV7-9 and TRBJ2-4; D not resolved. Germline values: CDR1 SEHNR, CDR2 FQNEAQ (reference sequence). The CDR3 runs to 12 residues. Here the CDR3 reads CASSLAENIQYF. CDR3 nucleotide sequence: TGTGCCAGCAGCTTAGCCGAAAACATTCAGTACTTC.

The chain combines TRBV30 with TRBJ2-3; maybe TRBD2 (6 bases). CDR1 is GTSNPN, CDR2 SVGIG, per germline (reference sequence). Trimming pared 1 base from V and 6 bases from J, leaving 14 bases between. This CDR3 has 14 amino acids. The CDR3 loop reads CAWSEGTAGDTQYF. In nucleotides, the CDR3 is TGTGCCTGGAGTGAGGGGACTGCTGGGGATACGCAGTATTTT.

The chain uses TRBV15 and TRBJ1-6, with 8 positions matching TRBD1. Germline values: CDR1 LNHNV, CDR2 YYDKDF (reference sequence). The J segment lost 9 bases and the V segment lost 1 base, leaving 5 bases of the junction unmatched. The CDR3 spans 15 residues. The CDR3 DNA reads TGTGCCACCAGCAGAGGTCAGGGGGCGAGTTCACCCCTCCACTTT. Translation gives CATSRGQGASSPLHF. The variable domain in full, completed from reference TRBV15 and TRBJ1-6, reads DAMVIQNPRYQVTQFGKPVTLSCSQTLNHNVMYWYQQKSSQAPKLLFHYYDKDFNNEADTPDNFQSRRPNTSFCFLDIRSPGLGDTAMYLCATSRGQGASSPLHFGNGTRLTVT.

The V call is TRBV28, the J call TRBJ2-7; 7 nucleotides line up with TRBD1. The CDR3 contains 14 residues. The germline gives CDR1 MDHEN, CDR2 SYDVKM. V was clipped by 3 bases and J by 6 bases; unmatched bases: 8. The CDR3 sequence: CASSFGTVLFEQYF. The CDR3 DNA reads TGTGCCAGCAGTTTCGGGACAGTGCTTTTCGAGCAGTACTTC.

This clone showed up just once. This chain uses TRBV7-2 with TRBJ2-7, with 13 bases that match TRBD2. The CDR3 has 15 amino acids. The germline V gene encodes CDR1 SGHTA and CDR2 FQGNSA. V lost 5 bases, J lost 7 bases, and 8 bases stayed unmatched. CDR3 residues: CASSLGLAGVFEQYF. The CDR3 DNA sequence: TGTGCCAGCAGCCTAGGACTAGCGGGAGTATTTGAGCAGTACTTC.